This entry describes one T cell receptor (beta chain). This specimen comes from a study of T cell responses to AZD1222 COVID-19 vaccine. Data came from immunoSEQ multiplex PCR; TCRdb stores just in-frame clones and leaves some out. The sample includes some 200,000 clones, about 93% of them seen just once. Germline trimming cut 5 bases from V and 5 bases from J; bases unmatched to any gene: 8. Germline CDR1 reads SGHTA; CDR2 reads FQGTGA. CDR3 length: 15 residues. The sample consisted of peripheral blood, taken 28 days after the second AZD1222 dose. The rearrangement links TRBV7-3 to TRBJ2-2, with 7 bases that match TRBD1. This clonotype was sampled from an adult who received the AZD1222 COVID-19 vaccine. CDR3 nucleotides: TGTGCCAGCAGCAGAGGGACAGTTGGTACCGGGGAGCTGTTTTTT. It is translated as CASSRGTVGTGELFF.